This TCR beta chain was sequenced during a study of cytomegalovirus exposure and HLA in healthy donors. As for this clone: Its antigen is still unknown.

PCR employed 60 Vbeta and 13 Jbeta primers. Generated by immunoSEQ multiplex PCR, the TCRdb table keeps only in-frame clones and is missing some. The table records 85,000 to 120,000 clones, 55% to 80% of them present only once. As for the donors, each was a healthy bone marrow donor. The CDR3 length is 14 residues. In germline, CDR1 is MNHNY, CDR2 SVGAGI (reference sequence). V was clipped by 6 bases and J by 7 bases, with 18 bases between them. Study outcomes and limitations: A few chains linked to CMV were shown in vitro to be specific for CMV antigens. In a later analysis, parvovirus B19, influenza, CMV and Epstein-Barr virus appeared linked to several top co-occurrence clusters. There were 150 to 200 TCR beta chains listed as cytomegalovirus-associated.

The chain combines TRBV6-6 with TRBJ1-2; a possible D gene is TRBD1 (5 bases). Sequencing used PBMCs. The sequence derives from a human donor in good health. The CDR3 DNA is TGTGCCAGCAGGCCCCCGGGGGAATACGGTGGCTACACCTTC. Translation: CASRPPGEYGGYTF.